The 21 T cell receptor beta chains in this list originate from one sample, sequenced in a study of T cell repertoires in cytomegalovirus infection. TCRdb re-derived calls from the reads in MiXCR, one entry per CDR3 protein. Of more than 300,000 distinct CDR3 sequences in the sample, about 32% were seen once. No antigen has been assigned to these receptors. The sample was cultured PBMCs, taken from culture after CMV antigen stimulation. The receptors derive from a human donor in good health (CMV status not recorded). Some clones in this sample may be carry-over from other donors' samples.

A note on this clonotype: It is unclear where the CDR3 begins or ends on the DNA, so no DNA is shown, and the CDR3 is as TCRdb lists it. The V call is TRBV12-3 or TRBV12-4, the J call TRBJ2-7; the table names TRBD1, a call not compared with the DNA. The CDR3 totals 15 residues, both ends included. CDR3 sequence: CASSLFSAARHEQYF.

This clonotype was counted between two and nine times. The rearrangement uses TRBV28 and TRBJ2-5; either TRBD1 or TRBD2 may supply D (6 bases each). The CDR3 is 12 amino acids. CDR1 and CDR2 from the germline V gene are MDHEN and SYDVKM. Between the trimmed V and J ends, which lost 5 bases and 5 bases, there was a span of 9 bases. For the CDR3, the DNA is TGTGCCAGCAGTCAAGGGGGGGAGACCCAGTACTTC. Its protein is CASSQGGETQYF.

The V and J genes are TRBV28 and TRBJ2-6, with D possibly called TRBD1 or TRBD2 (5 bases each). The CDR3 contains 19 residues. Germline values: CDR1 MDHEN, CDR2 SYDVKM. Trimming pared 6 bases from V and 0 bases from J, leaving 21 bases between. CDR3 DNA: TGTGCCAGCAGACTATCAGGGCTGAGGACTTACTCTGGGGCCAACGTCCTGACTTTC. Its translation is CASRLSGLRTYSGANVLTF.

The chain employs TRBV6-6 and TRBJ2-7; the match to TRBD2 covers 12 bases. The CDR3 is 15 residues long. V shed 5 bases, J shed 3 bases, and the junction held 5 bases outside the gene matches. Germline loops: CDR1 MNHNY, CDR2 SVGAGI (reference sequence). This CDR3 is CASSPSGREYYEQYV. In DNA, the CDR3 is TGTGCCAGCAGTCCTAGCGGGAGGGAATACTACGAGCAGTACGTC.

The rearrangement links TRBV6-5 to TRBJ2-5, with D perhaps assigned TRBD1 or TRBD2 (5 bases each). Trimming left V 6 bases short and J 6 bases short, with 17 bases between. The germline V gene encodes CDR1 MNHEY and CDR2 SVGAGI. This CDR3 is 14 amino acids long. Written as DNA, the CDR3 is TGTGCCAGCAGCCTATACTATGAGGGGCAGACCCAGTACTTC. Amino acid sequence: CASSLYYEGQTQYF.

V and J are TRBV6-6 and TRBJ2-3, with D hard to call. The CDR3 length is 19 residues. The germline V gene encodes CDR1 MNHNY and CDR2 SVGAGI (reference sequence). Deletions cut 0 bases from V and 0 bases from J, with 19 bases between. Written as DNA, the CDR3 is TGTGCCAGCAGTTACTCTTTGGCCTTAGATACGGAAAGCACAGATACGCAGTATTTT. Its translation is CASSYSLALDTESTDTQYF.

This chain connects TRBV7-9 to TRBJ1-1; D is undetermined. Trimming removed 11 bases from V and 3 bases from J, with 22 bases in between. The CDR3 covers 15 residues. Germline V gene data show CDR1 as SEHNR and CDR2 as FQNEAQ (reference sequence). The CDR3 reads CAVNPSRSTDTEAFF. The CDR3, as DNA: TGTGCCGTCAACCCATCGAGATCCACCGACACTGAAGCTTTCTTT.

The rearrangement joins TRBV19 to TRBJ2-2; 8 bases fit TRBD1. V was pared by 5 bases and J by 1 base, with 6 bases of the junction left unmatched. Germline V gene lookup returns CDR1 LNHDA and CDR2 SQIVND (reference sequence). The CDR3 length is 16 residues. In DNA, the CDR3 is TGTGCCAGTAGTCCCGACAGGGGCTTGAACACCGGGGAGCTGTTTTTT. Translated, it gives CASSPDRGLNTGELFF.

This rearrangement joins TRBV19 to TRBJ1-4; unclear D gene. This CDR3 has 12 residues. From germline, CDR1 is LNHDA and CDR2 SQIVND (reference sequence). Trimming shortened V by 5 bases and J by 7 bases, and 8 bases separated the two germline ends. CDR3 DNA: TGTGCCAGTAGTGCTACTCGTGAAAAACTGTTTTTT. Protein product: CASSATREKLFF.

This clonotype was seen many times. This CDR3 reads CASSKWGQDYEQYV. The CDR3 DNA reads as TGTGCCAGCAGCAAGTGGGGCCAAGACTACGAGCAGTACGTC. The V call is TRBV7-2, the J call TRBJ2-7, with D possibly matching TRBD1 (5 bases). The CDR3 contains 14 residues. Trimming removed 5 bases from V and 3 bases from J, with 14 bases in between. Germline CDR1 SGHTA, CDR2 FQGNSA.

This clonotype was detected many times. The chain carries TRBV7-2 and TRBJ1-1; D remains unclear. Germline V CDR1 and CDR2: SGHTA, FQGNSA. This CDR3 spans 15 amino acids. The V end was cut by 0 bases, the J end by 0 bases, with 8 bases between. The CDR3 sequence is CASSLAPGLNTEAFF. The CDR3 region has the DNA TGTGCCAGCAGCTTAGCGCCAGGATTGAACACTGAAGCTTTCTTT.

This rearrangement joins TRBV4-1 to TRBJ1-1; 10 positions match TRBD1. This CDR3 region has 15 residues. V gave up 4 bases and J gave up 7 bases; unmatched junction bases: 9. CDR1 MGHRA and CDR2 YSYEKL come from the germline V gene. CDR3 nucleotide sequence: TGCGCCAGCAGCCTCATCGACAGGGGGCCGGATGAAGCTTTCTTT. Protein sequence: CASSLIDRGPDEAFF.

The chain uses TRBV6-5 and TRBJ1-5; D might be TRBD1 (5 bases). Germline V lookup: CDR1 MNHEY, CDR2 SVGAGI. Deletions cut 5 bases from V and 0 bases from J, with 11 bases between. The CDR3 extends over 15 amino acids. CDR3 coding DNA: TGTGCCAGCAGTCTTGGGACTCATAGCAATCAGCCCCAGCATTTT. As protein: CASSLGTHSNQPQHF.

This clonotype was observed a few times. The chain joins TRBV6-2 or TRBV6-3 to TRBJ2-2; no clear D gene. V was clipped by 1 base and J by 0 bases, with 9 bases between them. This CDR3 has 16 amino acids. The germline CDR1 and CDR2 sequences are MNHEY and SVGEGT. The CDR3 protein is CASSYLGRANTGELFF. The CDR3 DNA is TGTGCCAGCAGTTACTTAGGACGGGCGAACACCGGGGAGCTGTTTTTT.

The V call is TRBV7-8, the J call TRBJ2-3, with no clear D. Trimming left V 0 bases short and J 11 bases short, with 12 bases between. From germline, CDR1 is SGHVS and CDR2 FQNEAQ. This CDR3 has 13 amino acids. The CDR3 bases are TGTGCCAGCAGCTTAGCTAACGGCCCAAAGCAGTATTTT. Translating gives CASSLANGPKQYF.

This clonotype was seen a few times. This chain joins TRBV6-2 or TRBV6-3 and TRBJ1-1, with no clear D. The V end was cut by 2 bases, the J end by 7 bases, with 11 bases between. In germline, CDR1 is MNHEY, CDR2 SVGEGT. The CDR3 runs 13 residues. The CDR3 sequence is CASSYADKIEAFF. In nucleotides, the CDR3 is TGTGCCAGCAGTTACGCCGATAAGATTGAAGCTTTCTTT.

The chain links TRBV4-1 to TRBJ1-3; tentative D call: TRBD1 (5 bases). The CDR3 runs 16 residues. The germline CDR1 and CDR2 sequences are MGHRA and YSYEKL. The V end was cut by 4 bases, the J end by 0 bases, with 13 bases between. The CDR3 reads CASSPGGGSSGNTIYF. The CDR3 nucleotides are TGCGCCAGCAGCCCCGGCGGGGGGAGCTCTGGAAACACCATATATTTT.

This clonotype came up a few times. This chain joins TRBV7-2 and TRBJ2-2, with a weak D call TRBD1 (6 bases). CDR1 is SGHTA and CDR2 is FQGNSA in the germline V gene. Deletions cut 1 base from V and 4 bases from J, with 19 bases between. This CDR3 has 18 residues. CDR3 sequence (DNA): TGTGCCAGCAGCTTAGTTAGGTTGGGCAGGGGAAGCACCGGGGAGCTGTTTTTT. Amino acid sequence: CASSLVRLGRGSTGELFF.

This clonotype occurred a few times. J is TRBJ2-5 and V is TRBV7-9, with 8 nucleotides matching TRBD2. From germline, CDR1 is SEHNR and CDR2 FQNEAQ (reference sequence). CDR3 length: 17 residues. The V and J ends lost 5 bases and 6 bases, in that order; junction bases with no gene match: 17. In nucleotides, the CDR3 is TGTGCCAGCAGCATTCGAAAAACAGCGGGAGACGAACAGACCCAGTACTTC. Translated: CASSIRKTAGDEQTQYF.

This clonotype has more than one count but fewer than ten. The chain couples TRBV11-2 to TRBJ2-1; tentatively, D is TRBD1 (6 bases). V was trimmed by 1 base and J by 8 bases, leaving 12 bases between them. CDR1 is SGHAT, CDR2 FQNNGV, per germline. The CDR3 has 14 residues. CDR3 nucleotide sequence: TGTGCCAGCAGCTTAGTGGGGGCAGGGGATGAGCAGTTCTTC. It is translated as CASSLVGAGDEQFF. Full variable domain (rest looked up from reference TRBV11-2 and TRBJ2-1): EAGVAQSPRYKIIEKRQSVAFWCNPISGHATLYWYQQILGQGPKLLIQFQNNGVVDDSQLPKDRFSAERLKGVDSTLKIQPAKLEDSAVYLCASSLVGAGDEQFFGPGTRLTVL.

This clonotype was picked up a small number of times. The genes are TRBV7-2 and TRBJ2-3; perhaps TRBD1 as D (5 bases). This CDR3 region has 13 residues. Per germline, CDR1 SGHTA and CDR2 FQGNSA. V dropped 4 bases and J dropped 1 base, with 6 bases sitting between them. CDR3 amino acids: CASSSTGTDTQYF. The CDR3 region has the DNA TGTGCCAGCAGCTCGACAGGCACAGATACGCAGTATTTT.